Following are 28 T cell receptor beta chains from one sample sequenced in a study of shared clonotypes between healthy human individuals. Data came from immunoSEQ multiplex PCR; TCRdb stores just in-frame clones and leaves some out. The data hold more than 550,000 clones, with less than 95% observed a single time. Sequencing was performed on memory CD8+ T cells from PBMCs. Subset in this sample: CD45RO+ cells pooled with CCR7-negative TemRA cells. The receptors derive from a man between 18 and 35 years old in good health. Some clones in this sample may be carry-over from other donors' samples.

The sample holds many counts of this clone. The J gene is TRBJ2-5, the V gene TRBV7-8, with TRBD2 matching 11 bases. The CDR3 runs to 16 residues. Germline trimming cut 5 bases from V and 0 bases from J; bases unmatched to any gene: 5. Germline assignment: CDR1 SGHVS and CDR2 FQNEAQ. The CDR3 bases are TGTGCCAGCAGCCCGACTAGCGGGGTATACCAAGAGACCCAGTACTTC. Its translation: CASSPTSGVYQETQYF.

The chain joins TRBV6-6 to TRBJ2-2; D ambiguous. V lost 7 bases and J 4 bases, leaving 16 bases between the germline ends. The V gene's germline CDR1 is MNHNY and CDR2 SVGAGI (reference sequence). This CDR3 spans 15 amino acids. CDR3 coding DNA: TGTGCCAGCAACGGGCTGGGGTGGAGCACCGGGGAGCTGTTTTTT. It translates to CASNGLGWSTGELFF.

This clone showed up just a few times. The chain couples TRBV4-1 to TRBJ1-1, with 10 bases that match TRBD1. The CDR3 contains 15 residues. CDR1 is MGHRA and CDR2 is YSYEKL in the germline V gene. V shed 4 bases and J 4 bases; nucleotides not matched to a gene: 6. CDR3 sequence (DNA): TGCGCCAGCAGCCCGACAGGGGGCGTGAGCACTGAAGCTTTCTTT. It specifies CASSPTGGVSTEAFF.

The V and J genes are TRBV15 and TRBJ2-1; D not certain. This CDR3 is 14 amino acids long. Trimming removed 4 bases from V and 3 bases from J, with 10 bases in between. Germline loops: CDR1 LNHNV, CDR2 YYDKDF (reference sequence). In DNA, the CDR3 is TGTGCCACCAGCATTTCCGAGGACTACAATGAGCAGTTCTTC. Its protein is CATSISEDYNEQFF.

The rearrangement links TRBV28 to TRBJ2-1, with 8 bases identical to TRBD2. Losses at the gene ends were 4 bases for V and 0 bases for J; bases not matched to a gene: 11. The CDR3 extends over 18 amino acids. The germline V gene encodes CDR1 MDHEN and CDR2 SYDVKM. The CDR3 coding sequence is TGTGCCAGCAGTTCCCCTACTAGCGGACCGAGCTCCTACAATGAGCAGTTCTTC. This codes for CASSSPTSGPSSYNEQFF. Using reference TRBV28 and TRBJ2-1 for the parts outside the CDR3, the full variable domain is DVKVTQSSRYLVKRTGEKVFLECVQDMDHENMFWYRQDPGLGLRLIYFSYDVKMKEKGDIPEGYSVSREKKERFSLILESASTNQTSMYLCASSSPTSGPSSYNEQFFGPGTRLTVL.

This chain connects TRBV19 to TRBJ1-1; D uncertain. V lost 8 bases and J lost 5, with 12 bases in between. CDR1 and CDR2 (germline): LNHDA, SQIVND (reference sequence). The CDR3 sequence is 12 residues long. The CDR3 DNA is TGTGCCAGTCTAAGCGGGTGGACTGAAGCTTTCTTT. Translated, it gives CASLSGWTEAFF.

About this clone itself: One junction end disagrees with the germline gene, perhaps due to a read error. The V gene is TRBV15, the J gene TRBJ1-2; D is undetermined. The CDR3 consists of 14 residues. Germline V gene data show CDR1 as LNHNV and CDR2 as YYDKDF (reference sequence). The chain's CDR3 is CATSESGNGPFYSF. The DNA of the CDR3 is TGTGCCACCAGCGAGTCGGGTAATGGACCCTTTTACTCCTTC. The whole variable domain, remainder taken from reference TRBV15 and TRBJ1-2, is DAMVIQNPRYQVTQFGKPVTLSCSQTLNHNVMYWYQQKSSQAPKLLFHYYDKDFNNEADTPDNFQSRRPNTSFCFLDIRSPGLGDTAMYLCATSESGNGPFYSFGSGTRLTVV.

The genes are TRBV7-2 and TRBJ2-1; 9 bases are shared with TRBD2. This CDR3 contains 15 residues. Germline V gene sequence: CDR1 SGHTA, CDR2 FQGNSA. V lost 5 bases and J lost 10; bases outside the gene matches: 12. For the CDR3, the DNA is TGTGCCAGCAGCGACCGACTAGCGGTGGGGGGGGAGCAGTTCTTC. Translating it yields CASSDRLAVGGEQFF.

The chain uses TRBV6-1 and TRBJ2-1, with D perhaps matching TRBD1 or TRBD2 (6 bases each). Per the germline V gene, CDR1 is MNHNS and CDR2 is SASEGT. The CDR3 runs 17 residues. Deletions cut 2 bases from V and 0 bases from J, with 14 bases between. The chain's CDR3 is CASSERGRRSSYNEQFF. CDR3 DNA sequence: TGTGCCAGCAGTGAACGGGGGCGCCGGAGCTCCTACAATGAGCAGTTCTTC.

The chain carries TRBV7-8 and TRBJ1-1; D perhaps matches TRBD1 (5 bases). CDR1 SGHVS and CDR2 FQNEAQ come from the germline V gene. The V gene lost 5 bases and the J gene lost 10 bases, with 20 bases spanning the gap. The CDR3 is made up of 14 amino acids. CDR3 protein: CASSLGRFRGGAFF. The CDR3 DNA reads TGTGCCAGCAGCCTGGGACGGTTCCGCGGGGGAGCTTTCTTT. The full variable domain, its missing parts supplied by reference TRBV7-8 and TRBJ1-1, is GAGVSQSPRYKVAKRGQDVALRCDPISGHVSLFWYQQALGQGPEFLTYFQNEAQLDKSGLPSDRFFAERPEGSVSTLKIQRTQQEDSAVYLCASSLGRFRGGAFFGQGTRLTVV.

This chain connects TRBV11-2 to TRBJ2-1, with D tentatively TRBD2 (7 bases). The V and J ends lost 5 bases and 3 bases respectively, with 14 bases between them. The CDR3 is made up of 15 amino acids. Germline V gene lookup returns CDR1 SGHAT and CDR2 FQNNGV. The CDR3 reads CASSPGASGYNEQFF. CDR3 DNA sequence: TGTGCCAGCAGCCCGGGGGCTAGCGGCTACAATGAGCAGTTCTTC.

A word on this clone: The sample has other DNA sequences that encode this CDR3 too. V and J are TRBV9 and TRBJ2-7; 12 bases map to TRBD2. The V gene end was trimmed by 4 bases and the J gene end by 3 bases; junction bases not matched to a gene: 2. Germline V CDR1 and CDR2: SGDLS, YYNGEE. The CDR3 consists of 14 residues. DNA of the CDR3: TGTGCCAGCAGCTCGACTAGCGGGAGCTACGAGCAGTACTTC. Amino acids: CASSSTSGSYEQYF.

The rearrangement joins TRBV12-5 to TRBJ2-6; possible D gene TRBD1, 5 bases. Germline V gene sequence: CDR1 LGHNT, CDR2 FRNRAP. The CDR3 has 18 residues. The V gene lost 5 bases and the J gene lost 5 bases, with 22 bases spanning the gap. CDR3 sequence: CASGRAGFGQSRANVLTF. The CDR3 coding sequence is TGTGCTAGTGGTAGGGCAGGTTTCGGACAAAGTCGGGCCAACGTCCTGACTTTC.

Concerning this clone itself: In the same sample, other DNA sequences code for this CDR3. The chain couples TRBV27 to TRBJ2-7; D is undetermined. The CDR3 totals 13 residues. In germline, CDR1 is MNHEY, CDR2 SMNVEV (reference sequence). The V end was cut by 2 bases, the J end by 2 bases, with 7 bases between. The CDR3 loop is CASSLGSTYEQYF. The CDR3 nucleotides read TGTGCCAGCAGTTTAGGATCCACCTACGAGCAGTACTTC.

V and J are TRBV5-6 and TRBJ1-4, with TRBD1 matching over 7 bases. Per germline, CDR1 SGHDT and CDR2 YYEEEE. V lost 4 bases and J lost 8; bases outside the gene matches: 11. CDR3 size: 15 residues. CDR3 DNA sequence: TGTGCCAGCAGCCCCGGACAGGTTCGAGGGGAAAAACTGTTTTTT. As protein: CASSPGQVRGEKLFF.

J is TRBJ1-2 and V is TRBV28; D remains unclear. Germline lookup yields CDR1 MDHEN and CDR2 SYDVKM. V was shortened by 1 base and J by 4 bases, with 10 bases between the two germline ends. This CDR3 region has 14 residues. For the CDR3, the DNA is TGTGCCAGCAGTTTATCTAGCCGGGGCTATGGCTACACCTTC. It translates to CASSLSSRGYGYTF.

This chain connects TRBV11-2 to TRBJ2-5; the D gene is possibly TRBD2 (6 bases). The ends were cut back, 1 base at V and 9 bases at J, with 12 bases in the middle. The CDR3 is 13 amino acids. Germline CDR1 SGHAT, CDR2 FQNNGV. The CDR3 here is CASSLGPGEAQYF. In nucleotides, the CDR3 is TGTGCCAGCAGCTTAGGCCCCGGGGAGGCCCAGTACTTC.

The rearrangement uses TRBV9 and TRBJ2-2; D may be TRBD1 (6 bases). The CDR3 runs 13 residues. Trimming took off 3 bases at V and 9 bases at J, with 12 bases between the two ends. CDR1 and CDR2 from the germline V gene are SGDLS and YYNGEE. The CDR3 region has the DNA TGTGCCAGCAGCGCGCTAGGGGGTTGGGAGCTGTTTTTT. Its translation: CASSALGGWELFF.

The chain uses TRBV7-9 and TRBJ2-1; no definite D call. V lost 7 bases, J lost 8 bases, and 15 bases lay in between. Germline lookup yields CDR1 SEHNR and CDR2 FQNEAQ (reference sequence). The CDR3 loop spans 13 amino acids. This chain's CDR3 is CASTHNPTDEQFF. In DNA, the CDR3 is TGTGCCAGCACCCATAACCCCACCGATGAGCAGTTCTTC.

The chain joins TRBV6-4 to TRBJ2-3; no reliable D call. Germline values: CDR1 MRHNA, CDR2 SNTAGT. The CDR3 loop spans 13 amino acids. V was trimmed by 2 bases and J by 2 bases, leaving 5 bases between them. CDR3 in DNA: TGTGCCAGCAGTGACGCAATCACAGATACGCAGTATTTT. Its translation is CASSDAITDTQYF.

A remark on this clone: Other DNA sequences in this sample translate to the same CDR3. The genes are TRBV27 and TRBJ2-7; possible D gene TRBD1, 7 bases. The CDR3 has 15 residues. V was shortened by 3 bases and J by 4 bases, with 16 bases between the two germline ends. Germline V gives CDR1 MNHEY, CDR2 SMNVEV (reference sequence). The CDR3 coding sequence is TGTGCCAGCAGTTTGGCAGGGGGGCCCTCTTACGAGCAGTACTTC. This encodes CASSLAGGPSYEQYF.

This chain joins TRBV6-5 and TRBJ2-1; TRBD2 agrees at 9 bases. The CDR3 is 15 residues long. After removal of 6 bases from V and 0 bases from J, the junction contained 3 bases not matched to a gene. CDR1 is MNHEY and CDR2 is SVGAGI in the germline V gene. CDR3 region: CASRGSGSSYNEQFF. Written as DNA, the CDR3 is TGTGCCAGCAGGGGTAGCGGGAGCTCCTACAATGAGCAGTTCTTC.

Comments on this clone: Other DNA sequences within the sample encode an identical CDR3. The chain's CDR3 is CASSPPGVSTDTQYF. The CDR3 region has the DNA TGTGCCAGCAGCCCGCCCGGGGTTAGCACAGATACGCAGTATTTT. This chain connects TRBV7-9 to TRBJ2-3; D is possibly TRBD2 (5 bases). CDR1 is SEHNR and CDR2 is FQNEAQ in the germline V gene (reference sequence). The CDR3 is 15 amino acids. Trimming shortened V by 5 bases and J by 0 bases, and 12 bases separated the two germline ends. Filled out from reference TRBV7-9 and TRBJ2-3, the complete variable domain reads DTGVSQNPRHKITKRGQNVTFRCDPISEHNRLYWYRQTLGQGPEFLTYFQNEAQLEKSRLLSDRFSAERPKGSFSTLEIQRTEQGDSAMYLCASSPPGVSTDTQYFGPGTRLTVL.

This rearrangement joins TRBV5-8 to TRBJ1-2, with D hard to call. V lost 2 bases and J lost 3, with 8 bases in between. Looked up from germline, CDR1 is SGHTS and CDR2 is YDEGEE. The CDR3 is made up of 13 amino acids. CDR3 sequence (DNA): TGTGCCAGCAGCTTTGGACGGGACTATGGCTACACCTTC. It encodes CASSFGRDYGYTF.

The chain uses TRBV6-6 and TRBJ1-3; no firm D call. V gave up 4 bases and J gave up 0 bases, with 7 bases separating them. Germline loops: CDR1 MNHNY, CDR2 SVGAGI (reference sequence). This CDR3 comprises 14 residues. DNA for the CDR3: TGTGCCAGCAGTTCGCTCAGCTCTGGAAACACCATATATTTT. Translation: CASSSLSSGNTIYF.

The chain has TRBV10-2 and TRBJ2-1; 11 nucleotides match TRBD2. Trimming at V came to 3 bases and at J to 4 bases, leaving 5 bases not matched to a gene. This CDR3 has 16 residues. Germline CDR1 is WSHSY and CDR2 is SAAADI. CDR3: CASSDRGLAVYNEQFF. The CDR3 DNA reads TGCGCCAGCAGTGATAGGGGACTAGCGGTATACAATGAGCAGTTCTTC.

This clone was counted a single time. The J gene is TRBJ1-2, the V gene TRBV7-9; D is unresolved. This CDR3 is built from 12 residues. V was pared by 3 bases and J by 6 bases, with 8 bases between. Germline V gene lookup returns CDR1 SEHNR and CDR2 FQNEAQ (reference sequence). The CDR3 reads CASSLSFNGYTF. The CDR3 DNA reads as TGTGCCAGCAGCTTGAGTTTTAATGGCTACACCTTC.

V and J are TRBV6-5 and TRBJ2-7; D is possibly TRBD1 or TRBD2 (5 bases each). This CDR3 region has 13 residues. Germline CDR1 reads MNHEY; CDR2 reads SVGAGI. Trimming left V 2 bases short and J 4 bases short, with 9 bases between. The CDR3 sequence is CASSYREGYEQYF. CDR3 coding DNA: TGTGCCAGCAGTTACCGCGAGGGGTACGAGCAGTACTTC.